This T cell receptor (beta chain) appears in the sequencing data of a study of T-cell reconstitution after alpha-beta-depleted transplantation in children. Researchers prepared the TCRbeta library using unique molecular identifiers, the study reports. TCRdb re-analysed the PCR reads in MiXCR, keeping a single row per CDR3 protein. The table lists around 680,000 distinct CDR3 sequences, about 15% of them singletons. The germline V gene encodes CDR1 DFQATT and CDR2 SNEGSKA (reference sequence). V lost 0 bases and J 2 bases, leaving 20 bases between the germline ends. This CDR3 region has 17 residues. The receptor's source is a human donor who donated a stem cell graft to a child with acute myeloid leukemia. The J gene is TRBJ2-7, the V gene TRBV20-1, with D possibly being TRBD1 (6 bases). Here the sequenced sample was PBMCs from the stem cell graft donor, taken from the stem cell graft. Here the CDR3 DNA reads TGCAGTGCTAGAGATCTCGCCGAAACAGGGTCCCCCTACGAGCAGTACTTC. It is translated as CSARDLAETGSPYEQYF.